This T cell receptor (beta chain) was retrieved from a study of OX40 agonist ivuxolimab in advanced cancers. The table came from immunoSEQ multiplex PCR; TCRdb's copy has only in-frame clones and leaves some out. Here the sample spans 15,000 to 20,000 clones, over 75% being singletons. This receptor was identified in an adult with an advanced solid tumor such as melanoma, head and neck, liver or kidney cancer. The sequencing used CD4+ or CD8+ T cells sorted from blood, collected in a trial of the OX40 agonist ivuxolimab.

The DNA for the CDR3 is TGTGCTAGTGGTCCCAGGGTCCCCAATGAGCAGTTCTTC. Translating gives CASGPRVPNEQFF. This chain links TRBV12-5 with TRBJ2-1, with a tentative D call TRBD1 (5 bases). The CDR3 runs to 13 residues. Germline V gene sequence: CDR1 LGHNT, CDR2 FRNRAP. V shed 5 bases and J shed 6 bases, with 11 bases lying between them.